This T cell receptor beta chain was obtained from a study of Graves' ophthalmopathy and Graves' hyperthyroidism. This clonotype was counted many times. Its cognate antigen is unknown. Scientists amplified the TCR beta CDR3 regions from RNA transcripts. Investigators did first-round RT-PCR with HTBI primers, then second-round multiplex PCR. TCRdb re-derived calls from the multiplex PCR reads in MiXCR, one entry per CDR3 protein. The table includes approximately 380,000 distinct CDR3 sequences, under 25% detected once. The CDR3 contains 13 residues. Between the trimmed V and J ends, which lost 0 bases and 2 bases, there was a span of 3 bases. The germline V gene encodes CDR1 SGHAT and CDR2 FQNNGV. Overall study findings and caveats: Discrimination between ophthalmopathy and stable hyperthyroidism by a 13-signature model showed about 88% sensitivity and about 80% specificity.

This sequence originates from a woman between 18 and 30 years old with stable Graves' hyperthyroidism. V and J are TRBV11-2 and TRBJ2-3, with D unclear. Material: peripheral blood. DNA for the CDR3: TGTGCCAGCAGCTTAGACACCACAGATACGCAGTATTTT. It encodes CASSLDTTDTQYF.